This record covers a single T cell receptor beta chain. The antigen is not known. Some clones are missing from TCRdb's copy, which holds only in-frame ones; the method was immunoSEQ multiplex PCR. The sample includes tens of thousands of clones, 75% to 90% of them seen just once. The source of the sample is a study of graft-versus-host responses after intestinal transplantation. Germline CDR1 MNHEY, CDR2 SVGAGI. The V end lost 0 bases, the J end lost 5 bases, and 16 bases lay between the germline ends. The CDR3 runs to 16 residues. This clonotype was obtained from a human donor who was the organ donor for an intestinal transplant. This sequence joins TRBV6-5 and TRBJ1-2; D is undetermined. The sequences come from unstimulated CD4+ T cells sorted from spleen or lymph node cells, collected before transplant. In DNA, the CDR3 is TGTGCCAGCAGTTACTCGACTCTCGACCCCTCGTATGGCTACACCTTC. Its protein is CASSYSTLDPSYGYTF.